This TCR beta chain was sequenced for a study of T cells in Graves' hyperthyroidism and ophthalmopathy. About the research overall: Peripheral blood specimens were obtained at initial diagnosis, prior to any treatment.

The CDR3 regions of TCR beta were amplified from RNA transcripts. First-round RT-PCR of the TCR CDR3 relied on the HTBI primer set. TCRdb reprocessed the multiplex PCR reads via MiXCR and lists one record per CDR3 protein. The sample includes approximately 690,000 distinct CDR3 sequences, around 15% seen only once; the top ten take approximately 12%. Ophthalmopathy patients had Clinical Activity Score at least 3, NOSPECS grade at least 4, duration under 3 months. This clonotype was seen a handful of times. The sequence derives from a woman aged 50 to 60 with Graves' ophthalmopathy. Specimen: blood.

The CDR3 nucleotides read TGTGCCAGCAGCTTAATACCAAAAACCTACAATGAGCAGTTCTTC. Encoded protein: CASSLIPKTYNEQFF. The J gene is TRBJ2-1, the V gene TRBV28; D call uncertain. Deletions cut 6 bases from V and 2 bases from J, with 14 bases between. This CDR3 is built from 15 residues. Germline loops: CDR1 MDHEN, CDR2 SYDVKM.